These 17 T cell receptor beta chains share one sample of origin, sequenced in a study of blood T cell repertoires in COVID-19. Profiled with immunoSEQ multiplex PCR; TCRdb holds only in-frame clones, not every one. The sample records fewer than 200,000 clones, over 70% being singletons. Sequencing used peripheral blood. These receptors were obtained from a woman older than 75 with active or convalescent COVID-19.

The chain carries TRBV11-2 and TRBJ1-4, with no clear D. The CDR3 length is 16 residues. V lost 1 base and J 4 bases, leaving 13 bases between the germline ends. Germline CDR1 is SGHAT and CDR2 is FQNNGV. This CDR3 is CASSLGRGNHNEKLFF. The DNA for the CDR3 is TGTGCCAGCAGCTTAGGGCGCGGGAACCATAATGAAAAACTGTTTTTT.

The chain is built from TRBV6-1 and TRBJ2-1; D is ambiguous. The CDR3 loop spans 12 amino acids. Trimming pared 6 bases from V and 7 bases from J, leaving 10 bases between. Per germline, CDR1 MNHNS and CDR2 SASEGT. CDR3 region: CASSAGRNEQFF. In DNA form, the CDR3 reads TGTGCCAGCAGCGCCGGCAGGAATGAGCAGTTCTTC.

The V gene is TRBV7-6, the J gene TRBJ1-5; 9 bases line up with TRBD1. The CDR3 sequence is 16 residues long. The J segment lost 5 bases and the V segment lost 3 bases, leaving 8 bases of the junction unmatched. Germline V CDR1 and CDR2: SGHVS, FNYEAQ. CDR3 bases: TGTGCCAGCAGCTTGGTCCGGGACAGGGCTGATCAGCCCCAGCATTTT. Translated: CASSLVRDRADQPQHF.

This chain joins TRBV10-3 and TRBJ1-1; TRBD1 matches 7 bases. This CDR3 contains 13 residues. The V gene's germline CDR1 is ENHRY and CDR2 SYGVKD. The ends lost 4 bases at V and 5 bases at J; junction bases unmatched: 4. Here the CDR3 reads CAISGQGRTEAFF. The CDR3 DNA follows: TGTGCCATCAGTGGACAGGGAAGGACTGAAGCTTTCTTT.

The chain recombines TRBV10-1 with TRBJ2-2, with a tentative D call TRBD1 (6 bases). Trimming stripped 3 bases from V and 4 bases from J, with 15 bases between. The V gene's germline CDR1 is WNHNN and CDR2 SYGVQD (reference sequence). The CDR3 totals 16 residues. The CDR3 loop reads CASSEQGGDGTGELFF. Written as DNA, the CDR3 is TGCGCCAGCAGTGAACAGGGTGGCGATGGCACCGGGGAGCTGTTTTTT.

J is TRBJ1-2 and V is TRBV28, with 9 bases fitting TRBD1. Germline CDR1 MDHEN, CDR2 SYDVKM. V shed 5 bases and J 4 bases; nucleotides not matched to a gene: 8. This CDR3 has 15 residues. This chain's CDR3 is CASSPRGTGLYGYTF. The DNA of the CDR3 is TGTGCCAGCAGTCCTCGCGGGACAGGGCTCTATGGCTACACCTTC.

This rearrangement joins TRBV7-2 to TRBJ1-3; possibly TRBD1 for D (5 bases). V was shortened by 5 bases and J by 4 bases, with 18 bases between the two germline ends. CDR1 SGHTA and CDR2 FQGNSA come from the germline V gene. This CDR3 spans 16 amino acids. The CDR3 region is CASSPQIGGTGNTIYF. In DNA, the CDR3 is TGTGCCAGCAGCCCACAGATCGGGGGGACGGGAAACACCATATATTTT.

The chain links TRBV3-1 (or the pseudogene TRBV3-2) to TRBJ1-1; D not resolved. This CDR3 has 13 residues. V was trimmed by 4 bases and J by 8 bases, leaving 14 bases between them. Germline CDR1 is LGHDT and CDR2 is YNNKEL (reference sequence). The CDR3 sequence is CASSPSSIVEAFF. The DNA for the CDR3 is TGTGCCAGCAGCCCCTCGAGCATTGTCGAAGCTTTCTTT.

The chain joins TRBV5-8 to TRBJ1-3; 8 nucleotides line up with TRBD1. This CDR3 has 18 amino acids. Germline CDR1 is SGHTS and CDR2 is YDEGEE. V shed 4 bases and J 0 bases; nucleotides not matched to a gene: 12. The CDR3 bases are TGTGCCAGCAGCCTCACCGGGACAGGTCCTTTCTCTGGAAACACCATATATTTT. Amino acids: CASSLTGTGPFSGNTIYF.

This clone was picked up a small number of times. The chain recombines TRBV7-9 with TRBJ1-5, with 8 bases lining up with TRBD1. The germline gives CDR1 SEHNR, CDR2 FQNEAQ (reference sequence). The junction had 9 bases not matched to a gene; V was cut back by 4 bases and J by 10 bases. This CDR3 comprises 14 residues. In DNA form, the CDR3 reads TGTGCCAGCAGCTCGACAGGGGTGCCTGAACCCCAGCATTTT. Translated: CASSSTGVPEPQHF.

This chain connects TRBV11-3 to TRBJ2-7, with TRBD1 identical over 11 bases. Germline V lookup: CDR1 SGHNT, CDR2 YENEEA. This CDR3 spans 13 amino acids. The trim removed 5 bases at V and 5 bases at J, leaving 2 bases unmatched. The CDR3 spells CASSRTGGHEQYF. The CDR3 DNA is TGTGCCAGCAGCCGGACAGGGGGCCACGAGCAGTACTTC.

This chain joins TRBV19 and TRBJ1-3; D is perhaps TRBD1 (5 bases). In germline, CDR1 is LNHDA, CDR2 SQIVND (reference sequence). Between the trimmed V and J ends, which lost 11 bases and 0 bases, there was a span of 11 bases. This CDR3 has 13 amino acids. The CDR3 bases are TGTGCCTCCGGGGGGACCTCTGGAAACACCATATATTTT. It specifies CASGGTSGNTIYF. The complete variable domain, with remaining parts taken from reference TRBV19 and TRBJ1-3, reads DGGITQSPKYLFRKEGQNVTLSCEQNLNHDAMYWYRQDPGQGLRLIYYSQIVNDFQKGDIAEGYSVSREKKESFPLTVTSAQKNPTAFYLCASGGTSGNTIYFGEGSWLTVV.

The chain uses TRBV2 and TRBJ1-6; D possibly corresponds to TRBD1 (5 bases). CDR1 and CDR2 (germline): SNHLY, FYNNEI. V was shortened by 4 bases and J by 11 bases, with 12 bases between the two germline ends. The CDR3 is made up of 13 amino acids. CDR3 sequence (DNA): TGTGCCAGCAGTGGGGGCTTAGAGACACCCCTCCACTTT. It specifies CASSGGLETPLHF.

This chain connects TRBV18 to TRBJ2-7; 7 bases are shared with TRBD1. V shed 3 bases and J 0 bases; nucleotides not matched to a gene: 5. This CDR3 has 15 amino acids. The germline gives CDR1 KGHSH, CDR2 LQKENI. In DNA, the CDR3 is TGTGCCAGCTCACCGGGGACAGTGAGCTCCTACGAGCAGTACTTC. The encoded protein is CASSPGTVSSYEQYF.

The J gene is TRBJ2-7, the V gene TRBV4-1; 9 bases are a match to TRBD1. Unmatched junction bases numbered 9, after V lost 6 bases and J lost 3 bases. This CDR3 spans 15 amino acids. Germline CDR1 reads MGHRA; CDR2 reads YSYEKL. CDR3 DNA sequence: TGCGCCAGCAGGCTTACCGGGACAGGGAACTACGAGCAGTACTTC. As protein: CASRLTGTGNYEQYF.

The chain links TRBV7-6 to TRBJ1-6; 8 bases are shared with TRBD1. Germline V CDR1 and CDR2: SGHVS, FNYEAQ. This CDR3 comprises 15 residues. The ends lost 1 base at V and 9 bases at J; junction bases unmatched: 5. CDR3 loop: CASSLERTGSSPLHF. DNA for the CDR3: TGTGCCAGCAGCTTAGAGAGGACAGGGTCTTCACCCCTCCACTTT.

This CDR3 reads CASSSTARGQGARNQPQHF. DNA for the CDR3: TGTGCCAGCAGTTCTACGGCCAGAGGACAGGGTGCCCGAAATCAGCCCCAGCATTTT. This sequence joins TRBV6-2 or TRBV6-3 and TRBJ1-5; 8 positions agree with TRBD1. The CDR3 has 19 amino acids. The germline V gene has CDR1 MNHEY and CDR2 SVGEGT. The V gene end was trimmed by 4 bases and the J gene end by 4 bases; junction bases not matched to a gene: 18.